Listed here are 8 T cell receptor beta chains from one sample, sequenced in a study of T cells in women clearing cervical HPV infection. Profiled with immunoSEQ multiplex PCR; TCRdb holds only in-frame clones, not every one. In all, the sample yields about 25,000 clones. What was sequenced was blood buffy coat. These receptors all come from a woman aged 18 to 75 with a cervical HPV16 infection that either progressed to CIN3+ or cleared (not recorded which).

For this clone: The read ends 3 residues before the CDR3 terminus; that terminus is restored from the germline J gene. The chain uses TRBV5-1 and TRBJ2-6, with D possibly matching TRBD1 (5 bases). This CDR3 contains 16 residues. Germline CDR1 is SGHRS and CDR2 is YFSETQ. V was shortened by 2 bases and J by 0 bases, with 9 bases between the two germline ends. The CDR3 is CASSFTGTSGANVLTF. CDR3 DNA (partial): TGCGCCAGCAGCTTTACAGGAACCTCTGGGGCCAACGTC.

About this clone: The read gets to within 3 residues of the CDR3 end, and the germline J gene fills in the rest. V gene TRBV30 combines with J gene TRBJ1-5; D gene unclear. The CDR3 has 14 amino acids. Germline loops: CDR1 GTSNPN, CDR2 SVGIG (reference sequence). V gave up 0 bases and J gave up 4 bases, with 10 bases separating them. The CDR3 loop reads CAWSVRGQNQPQHF. The CDR3 bases that were read are TGTGCCTGGAGTGTACGAGGGCAAAATCAGCCC.

Concerning this clone itself: The sequence runs out 3 residues before the end of the CDR3; the remainder is reconstructed from the germline J gene. V is TRBV19 and J is TRBJ1-2, with TRBD1 identical over 7 bases. Germline V lookup: CDR1 LNHDA, CDR2 SQIVND (reference sequence). The CDR3 is made up of 14 amino acids. The CDR3 sequence is CASSTGGSQISYTF. The DNA read from the CDR3 is TGTGCCAGTAGTACAGGGGGATCCCAGATTAGC.

On this clone: The read is 3 residues too short to cover the CDR3 end, so that end is filled in from the germline J gene. J is TRBJ2-7 and V is TRBV6-2 or TRBV6-3, with 12 bases lining up with TRBD1. CDR3 size: 15 residues. The V gene end was trimmed by 7 bases and the J gene end by 6 bases; junction bases not matched to a gene: 10. CDR1 is MNHEY, CDR2 SVGEGT, per germline. Incomplete CDR3 DNA: TGTGCCAGCATTGAGCCGGGACAGGGGGCTTTCGAG. Its protein is CASIEPGQGAFE. The full CDR3 protein reads CASIEPGQGAFEQYF.

Turning to this clone: The read terminates 3 residues ahead of where the CDR3 ends, so the germline J gene completes it. The chain combines TRBV20-1 with TRBJ2-2; no clear D gene. CDR1 and CDR2 (germline): DFQATT, SNEGSKA (reference sequence). The CDR3 spans 12 residues. Trimming took 0 bases from V and 6 from J, leaving 5 bases between them. The part of the CDR3 DNA that was read is TGCAGTGCTAGAGATATCGCCGGGGAG. It is translated as CSARDIAGE. The whole CDR3 protein is CSARDIAGELFF.

Notes on this clone: From the germline J gene comes the end of the CDR3, since the read stops 3 residues before it. The V and J genes are TRBV18 and TRBJ1-2, with D possibly being TRBD1 (6 bases). This CDR3 has 14 residues. CDR1 KGHSH and CDR2 LQKENI come from the germline V gene. V lost 2 bases and J lost 4, with 11 bases in between. The DNA read from the CDR3 is TGTGCCAGCTCACCAGACAGGAGTTCCTATGGC. The encoded protein is CASSPDRSSYG. The CDR3 in its entirety is CASSPDRSSYGYTF. Supplemented by reference TRBV18 and TRBJ1-2, the full variable domain reads NAGVMQNPRHLVRRRGQEARLRCSPMKGHSHVYWYRQLPEEGLKFMVYLQKENIIDESGMPKERFSAEFPKEGPSILRIQQVVRGDSAAYFCASSPDRSSYGYTFGSGTRLTVV.

About this clone itself: The read falls 3 residues short of the CDR3 end, and the missing part is taken from the germline J gene. The V call is TRBV6-1, the J call TRBJ2-2; 7 bases align to TRBD1. The V gene's germline CDR1 is MNHNS and CDR2 SASEGT. The CDR3 has 15 amino acids. The CDR3 DNA, read in part, is TGTGCCAGCAGTGCATCCGGGACAGCTAATGAAAAG. Translated, it gives CASSASGTANEK. The CDR3 in its entirety is CASSASGTANEKLFF.

Incomplete CDR3 DNA: TGTGCCAGTAGTCCCCGACAGCCGGCTGAA. It encodes CASSPRQPAE. The whole CDR3 is CASSPRQPAEAFF. The rearrangement uses TRBV19 and TRBJ1-1; D possibly corresponds to TRBD1 (5 bases). The read falls 3 residues short of the CDR3 end, and the missing part is taken from the germline J gene. This CDR3 spans 13 amino acids. CDR1 and CDR2 (germline): LNHDA, SQIVND (reference sequence). The V end lost 5 bases, the J end lost 6 bases, and 13 bases lay between the germline ends. Based on the CDR3 plus reference TRBV19 and TRBJ1-1, the full variable domain is DGGITQSPKYLFRKEGQNVTLSCEQNLNHDAMYWYRQDPGQGLRLIYYSQIVNDFQKGDIAEGYSVSREKKESFPLTVTSAQKNPTAFYLCASSPRQPAEAFFGQGTRLTVV.